This T cell receptor (beta chain) was captured by sequencing in a study of blood T cells in healthy people across ages (dated by TCRdb to about 2015). With respect to the entire study: In model experiments, template switching captured roughly one uniquely barcoded TCR beta cDNA molecule for every two T cells. Four age groups were formed from the donors: young (average 16 years), middle-aged (more than 35), aged (under 70) and long-lived (less than 85). The study measured age-related changes in TCR beta repertoire diversity using deep sequencing normalized with unique cDNA molecular identifiers. To avoid experimental bias, donors of different ages were randomly spread across the sequencing lanes. The study analyzed two additional independent replicas of 1 million unique cDNA reads from the same blood draw for two donors, one aged 18 to 29 and one aged 80 or older.

Systemically healthy Caucasian individuals from Russia, 35 to 50 in total and aged about 6 to 90 years, were included as donors. Approximately 9.3 milliliters of peripheral blood were collected from each donor into EDTA-treated Vacutainer tubes. PBMCs were isolated by Ficoll-Paque density-gradient centrifugation, with at least 7 million obtained per sample. Trizol reagent was used to extract total RNA from the PBMCs, yielding at least 5.5 micrograms per sample. The percentages of naive CD45RAhigh/CD27high T cells were determined by flow cytometry on a PBMC aliquot from every donor. The investigation overall reported the following: Because donor CMV infection status was unknown, age-related changes in expanded clonotypes were potentially confounded. A strong correlation was found between observed TCR beta diversity and the percentage of naive T cells measured by flow cytometry. Estimates of total diversity from one million sequenced T cells were regarded as lower bounds and underestimates. Observed TCR beta diversity per million T cells fell roughly linearly with age, and a significant reduction was already apparent by age approximately 40. Bulk unsorted PBMC profiling prevented conclusive comparison of naive and antigen-experienced compartments. The long-lived group showed more naive CD4+ T cells, fewer expanded clones and increased TCR diversity than the aged group, suggesting age selection.

A remark on this clonotype: The antigen it recognizes is unknown. One base away there is no much larger clone; base qualities are not given.

Libraries were made using 5' RACE. For sequencing, an Illumina HiSeq 2500 was employed. The second PCR ran for about 7 to 11 cycles and used a J-beta primer mix along with a sample-barcoded 5' primer. A template-switch 5' adaptor carrying 12 random nucleotides introduced a unique molecular identifier onto each TCR beta cDNA molecule. Each sample yielded at least 3 million CDR3-containing paired-end reads. The Mint cDNA synthesis kit, primed by a TRBC-specific oligonucleotide, was used to synthesize first-strand cDNA from all RNA. After uracil-DNA glycosylase treatment, a first 18-cycle PCR used universal primers M1SS and BC2_uni_R on all cDNA. The original pipeline was this. Normalization of each sample was performed by random selection of 1 million high-quality reads, each carrying a distinct molecular identifier. Reads with shared molecular identifiers were discarded instead of being binned into consensus sequences. MiTCR, with a Q25 quality threshold and the strictest error-elimination algorithm, was used for CDR3 identification, clonotype clustering and error correction. A nonparametric unseen species model with Euler transformation was used to estimate a lower bound on total TCR beta diversity. Clones were called with MiXCR by TCRdb after fastp trimmed the public reads at Q25, and only in-frame beta chains were retained. Identical CDR3 protein sequences are pooled into one entry, listed with their most common genes and DNA. TCRdb assigned the V and J calls; the authors' analysis was not used. The sample table records 650,000 to 950,000 distinct CDR3 sequences; more than 40% of these occur just once. Of the sample, approximately 20% falls within the top ten clones.

This TCR was recovered from a man aged 55 to 69 in good health. Sequencing was carried out using blood.

The CDR3 protein sequence reads: CASSFSKDYGYTF. The DNA is TGTGCCAGCAGTTTTTCAAAGGACTATGGCTACACCTTC. The rearrangement joined TRBV28 to TRBJ1-2; there is no confident call for the D gene. Reading from cysteine to phenylalanine, the CDR3 counts 13 amino acids. Only CDR3 DNA remains: 39 bases, in frame from the first base. V sheds 3 bases and J sheds 3 bases, leaving 8 bases between their ends. CDR1 MDHEN and CDR2 SYDVKM are derived from the germline V gene.